This TCR beta chain is drawn from a study of post-analysis software for immune sequencing data. Study observations and caveats: Five or six TRBV segments, TRBV5-6, TRBV5-1 and TRBV20-1 among them, were found more frequent in patients than controls.

Unique molecular identifiers featured in each of the TCR beta cDNA libraries. Out of roughly 0.85 to 10 million T cells, a few hundred thousand cDNA molecules were generated. TCRdb fed the PCR reads into MiXCR, producing one record per CDR3 protein. Of approximately 630,000 distinct CDR3 sequences detected, approximately 59% appear once; the ten largest clones hold over 9%. Worth noting for this clonotype: Its matching antigen is unknown.

The CDR3 consists of 19 residues. Per germline, CDR1 MNHEY and CDR2 SVGAGI. Trimming at V came to 4 bases and at J to 3 bases, leaving 13 bases not matched to a gene. The sequence came from a girl aged 2 to 10 with multiple sclerosis. The sequencing input was blood. V usage is TRBV6-5 and J usage is TRBJ2-5; TRBD2 aligns across 14 bases. The CDR3 DNA is TGTGCCAGCAGTTCCCCCGCGGGACTAGCGGGGGCATTGGAAGAGACCCAGTACTTC. This translates into CASSSPAGLAGALEETQYF.